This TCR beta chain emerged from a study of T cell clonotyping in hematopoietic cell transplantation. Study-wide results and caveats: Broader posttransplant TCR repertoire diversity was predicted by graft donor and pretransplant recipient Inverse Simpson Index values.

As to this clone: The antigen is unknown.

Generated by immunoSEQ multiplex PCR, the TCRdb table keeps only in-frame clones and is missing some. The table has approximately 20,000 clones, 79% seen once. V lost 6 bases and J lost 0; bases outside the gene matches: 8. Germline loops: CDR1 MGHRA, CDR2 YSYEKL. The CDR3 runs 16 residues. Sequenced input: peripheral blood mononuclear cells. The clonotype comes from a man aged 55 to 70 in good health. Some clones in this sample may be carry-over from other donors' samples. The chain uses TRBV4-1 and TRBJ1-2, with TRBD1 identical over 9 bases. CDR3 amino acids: CASRLGQGPSNYGYTF. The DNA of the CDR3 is TGCGCCAGCAGACTAGGACAGGGGCCGTCTAACTATGGCTACACCTTC.